These 14 T cell receptor beta chains were all obtained from the same sample, sequenced in a study of blood T cell repertoires in COVID-19. The protocol was immunoSEQ multiplex PCR, while the TCRdb copy is restricted to in-frame clones and leaves out a portion. The table shows about 240,000 clones, with roughly 87% occurring only once. Sequenced: peripheral blood. The receptors derive from a man between 60 and 75 years old who had recovered from COVID-19.

The gene calls are TRBV3-1 (or the pseudogene TRBV3-2) and TRBJ1-6; 9 positions match TRBD1. Trimming at V came to 0 bases and at J to 7 bases, leaving 4 bases not matched to a gene. Per the germline V gene, CDR1 is LGHDT and CDR2 is YNNKEL (reference sequence). The CDR3 loop spans 16 amino acids. CDR3: CASSQESGTGNSPLHF. The CDR3 nucleotides read TGTGCCAGCAGCCAAGAAAGTGGGACAGGGAATTCACCCCTCCACTTT.

On this clone itself: An end of the junction does not agree with germline; a read error may underlie this. This chain connects TRBV15 to TRBJ1-2, with 9 bases aligning to TRBD1. The CDR3 sequence is 15 residues long. Germline lookup yields CDR1 LNHNV and CDR2 YYDKDF (reference sequence). The CDR3, as DNA: TGTGCCACCAACAGAAAGACAGGGGGGAAAAATGGCTACACCTTC. The encoded protein is CATNRKTGGKNGYTF.

The chain is built from TRBV6-5 and TRBJ1-1; 7 nucleotides agree with TRBD1. Unmatched junction bases numbered 11, after V lost 7 bases and J lost 6 bases. Germline CDR1 is MNHEY and CDR2 is SVGAGI. The CDR3 covers 14 residues. The CDR3 loop reads CASNKMRGPAEAFF. The CDR3, as DNA: TGTGCCAGCAATAAAATGAGGGGGCCTGCTGAAGCTTTCTTT.

The V gene is TRBV28, the J gene TRBJ2-7; TRBD2 agrees at 12 bases. Trimming cost V 2 bases and J 9 bases; bases outside gene matches: 17. The CDR3 has 18 residues. CDR1 is MDHEN, CDR2 SYDVKM, per germline. The CDR3 protein is CASSLVMLGGLAGIRQYF. Here the CDR3 DNA reads TGTGCCAGCAGTTTAGTGATGTTGGGAGGACTAGCGGGGATAAGGCAGTACTTC. The whole variable domain, remainder taken from reference TRBV28 and TRBJ2-7, is DVKVTQSSRYLVKRTGEKVFLECVQDMDHENMFWYRQDPGLGLRLIYFSYDVKMKEKGDIPEGYSVSREKKERFSLILESASTNQTSMYLCASSLVMLGGLAGIRQYFGPGTRLTVT.

The CDR3 bases are TGTGCCAGCAGCTTCCGGGACAGGGTGGGTGAGACCCAGTACTTC. This sequence encodes CASSFRDRVGETQYF. This sequence joins TRBV5-4 and TRBJ2-5, with TRBD1 matching 9 bases. The CDR3 loop spans 15 amino acids. Germline-derived CDR1 and CDR2 are SGHNT and YYREEE (reference sequence). The J segment lost 5 bases and the V segment lost 2 bases, leaving 7 bases of the junction unmatched. The full variable domain, in which reference TRBV5-4 and TRBJ2-5 provide the parts outside the CDR3, is ETGVTQSPTHLIKTRGQQVTLRCSSQSGHNTVSWYQQALGQGPQFIFQYYREEENGRGNFPPRFSGLQFPNYSSELNVNALELDDSALYLCASSFRDRVGETQYFGPGTRLLVL.

This clone was seen only once. This chain joins TRBV4-1 and TRBJ2-3, with TRBD1 matching over 7 bases. CDR3 size: 12 residues. Germline V gene sequence: CDR1 MGHRA, CDR2 YSYEKL. V lost 1 base and J lost 13; bases outside the gene matches: 5. CDR3 DNA: TGCGCCAGCAGCCAAGTTCCGGGACAGAAGTATTTT. Its protein is CASSQVPGQKYF.

In this sample, this clone turned up once. This chain links TRBV28 with TRBJ2-7; a possible D gene is TRBD2 (6 bases). The CDR3 extends over 15 amino acids. Trimming shortened V by 5 bases and J by 6 bases, and 20 bases separated the two germline ends. Germline V lookup: CDR1 MDHEN, CDR2 SYDVKM. Written as DNA, the CDR3 is TGTGCCAGCAGTCCTACGGAGGGACGAGCTCTCGAGCAGTACTTC. As protein: CASSPTEGRALEQYF.

The chain employs TRBV4-2 and TRBJ1-1; 8 nucleotides agree with TRBD1. The CDR3 is 15 amino acids. Germline V gene data show CDR1 as LGHNA and CDR2 as YNFKEQ. V was clipped by 0 bases and J by 8 bases; unmatched bases: 8. The CDR3 reads CASSQDRLNRGEAFF. CDR3 DNA: TGTGCCAGCAGCCAAGATCGGCTAAACAGGGGGGAAGCTTTCTTT.

The rearrangement links TRBV7-7 to TRBJ1-5; 10 bases match TRBD1. V was pared by 5 bases and J by 7 bases, with 14 bases of the junction left unmatched. Germline CDR1 and CDR2: SSHAT and FNYEAQ (reference sequence). This CDR3 spans 17 amino acids. In DNA form, the CDR3 reads TGTGCCAGCAGCCCCGGGGACAGGGGCCACCATTGGCAGCCCCAGCATTTT. It codes for CASSPGDRGHHWQPQHF. The full variable domain, in which reference TRBV7-7 and TRBJ1-5 provide the parts outside the CDR3, is GAGVSQSPRYKVTKRGQDVTLRCDPISSHATLYWYQQALGQGPEFLTYFNYEAQPDKSGLPSDRFSAERPEGSISTLTIQRTEQRDSAMYRCASSPGDRGHHWQPQHFGDGTRLSIL.

The chain recombines TRBV12-5 with TRBJ2-2, with 7 nucleotides matching TRBD1. V shed 6 bases, J shed 8 bases, and the junction held 15 bases outside the gene matches. The CDR3 loop spans 16 amino acids. Germline V gene lookup returns CDR1 LGHNT and CDR2 FRNRAP. CDR3 residues: CASGSVVTGATGELFF. DNA for the CDR3: TGTGCTAGTGGATCGGTAGTTACAGGGGCGACGGGGGAGCTGTTTTTT.

This clone was seen only once. V is TRBV9 and J is TRBJ2-1; D is unclear. Germline lookup yields CDR1 SGDLS and CDR2 YYNGEE. With 4 bases removed from V and 3 bases from J, the gap between germline ends came to 2 bases. There are 11 residues in the CDR3. The CDR3 coding sequence is TGTGCCAGCAGCTACTACAATGAGCAGTTCTTC. Protein: CASSYYNEQFF.

V gene TRBV4-1 combines with J gene TRBJ1-5; D gene ambiguous. Trimming removed 3 bases from V and 9 bases from J, with 12 bases in between. CDR3 size: 13 residues. CDR1 MGHRA and CDR2 YSYEKL come from the germline V gene. CDR3 region: CASSHSSGGPQHF. The CDR3 DNA reads as TGCGCCAGCAGCCATTCTAGTGGCGGGCCCCAGCATTTT.

The V gene is TRBV10-3, the J gene TRBJ1-1; D call uncertain. V lost 4 bases, J lost 4 bases, and 16 bases lay in between. The germline gives CDR1 ENHRY, CDR2 SYGVKD. The length of the CDR3 is 15 residues. CDR3 nucleotide sequence: TGTGCCATCAGTGGAGGGCCCTCTAGGAGCACTGAAGCTTTCTTT. Translated, it gives CAISGGPSRSTEAFF.

In its sample, this clone was seen a few times. The chain uses TRBV7-7 and TRBJ2-2; D is unclear. Trimming left V 7 bases short and J 2 bases short, with 14 bases between. The CDR3 contains 15 residues. Germline V lookup: CDR1 SSHAT, CDR2 FNYEAQ (reference sequence). CDR3 residues: CASTPKTDNTGELFF. Written as DNA, the CDR3 is TGTGCCAGCACCCCTAAGACTGATAACACCGGGGAGCTGTTTTTT. Complete variable domain (other parts from reference TRBV7-7 and TRBJ2-2): GAGVSQSPRYKVTKRGQDVTLRCDPISSHATLYWYQQALGQGPEFLTYFNYEAQPDKSGLPSDRFSAERPEGSISTLTIQRTEQRDSAMYRCASTPKTDNTGELFFGEGSRLTVL.